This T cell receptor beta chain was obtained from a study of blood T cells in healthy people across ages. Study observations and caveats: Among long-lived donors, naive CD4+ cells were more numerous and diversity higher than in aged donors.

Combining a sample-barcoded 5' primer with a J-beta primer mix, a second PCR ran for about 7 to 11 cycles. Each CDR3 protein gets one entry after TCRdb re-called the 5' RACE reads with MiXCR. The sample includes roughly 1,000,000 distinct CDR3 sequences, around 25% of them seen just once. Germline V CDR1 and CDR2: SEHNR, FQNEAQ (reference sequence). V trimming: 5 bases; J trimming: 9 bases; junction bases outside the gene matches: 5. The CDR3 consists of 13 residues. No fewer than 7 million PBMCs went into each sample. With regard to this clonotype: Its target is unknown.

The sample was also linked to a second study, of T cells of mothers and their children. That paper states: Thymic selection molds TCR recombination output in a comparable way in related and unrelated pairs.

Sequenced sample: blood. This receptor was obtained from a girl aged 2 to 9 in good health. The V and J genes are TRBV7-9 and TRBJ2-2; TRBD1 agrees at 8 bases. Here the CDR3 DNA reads TGTGCCAGCAGCGGGACAGGCCGCCGGGAGCTGTTTTTT. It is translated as CASSGTGRRELFF.